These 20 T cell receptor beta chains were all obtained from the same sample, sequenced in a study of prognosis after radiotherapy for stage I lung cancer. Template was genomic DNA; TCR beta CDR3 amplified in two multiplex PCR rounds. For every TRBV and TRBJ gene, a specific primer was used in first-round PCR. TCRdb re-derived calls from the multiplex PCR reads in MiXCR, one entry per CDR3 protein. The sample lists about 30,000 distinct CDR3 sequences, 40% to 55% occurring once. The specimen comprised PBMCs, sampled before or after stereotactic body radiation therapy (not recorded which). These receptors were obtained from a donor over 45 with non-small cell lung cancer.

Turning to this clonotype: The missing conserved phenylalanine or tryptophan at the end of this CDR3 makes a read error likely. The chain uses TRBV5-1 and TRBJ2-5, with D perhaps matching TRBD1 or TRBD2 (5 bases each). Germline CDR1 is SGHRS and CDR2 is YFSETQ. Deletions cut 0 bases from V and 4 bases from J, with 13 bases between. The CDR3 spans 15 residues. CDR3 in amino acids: CASSLGAARGETQYL. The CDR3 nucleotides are TGCGCCAGCAGCTTGGGGGCTGCGAGGGGAGAGACCCAGTACCTC.

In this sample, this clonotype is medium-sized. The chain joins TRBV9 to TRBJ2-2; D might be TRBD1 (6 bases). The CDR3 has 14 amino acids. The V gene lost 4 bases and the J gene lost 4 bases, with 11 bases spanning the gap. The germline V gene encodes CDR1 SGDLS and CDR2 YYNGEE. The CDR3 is CASSPPRGTGELFF. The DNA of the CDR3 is TGTGCCAGCAGCCCCCCCAGGGGCACCGGGGAGCTGTTTTTT. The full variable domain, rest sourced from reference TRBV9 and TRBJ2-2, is DSGVTQTPKHLITATGQRVTLRCSPRSGDLSVYWYQQSLDQGLQFLIQYYNGEERAKGNILERFSAQQFPDLHSELNLSSLELGDSALYFCASSPPRGTGELFFGEGSRLTVL.

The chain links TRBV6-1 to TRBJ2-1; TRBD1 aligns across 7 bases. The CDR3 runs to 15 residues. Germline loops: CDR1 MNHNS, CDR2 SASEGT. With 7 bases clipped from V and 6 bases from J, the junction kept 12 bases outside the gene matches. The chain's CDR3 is CASTILRQGLNEQFF. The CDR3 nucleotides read TGTGCCAGCACTATTCTTAGACAGGGCCTCAATGAGCAGTTCTTC.

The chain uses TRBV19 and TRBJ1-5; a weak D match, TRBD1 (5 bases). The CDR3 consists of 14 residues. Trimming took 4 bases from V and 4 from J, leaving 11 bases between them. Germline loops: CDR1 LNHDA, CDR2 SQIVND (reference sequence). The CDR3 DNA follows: TGTGCCAGTAGTAACCGACAGATAAATCAGCCCCAGCATTTT. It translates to CASSNRQINQPQHF.

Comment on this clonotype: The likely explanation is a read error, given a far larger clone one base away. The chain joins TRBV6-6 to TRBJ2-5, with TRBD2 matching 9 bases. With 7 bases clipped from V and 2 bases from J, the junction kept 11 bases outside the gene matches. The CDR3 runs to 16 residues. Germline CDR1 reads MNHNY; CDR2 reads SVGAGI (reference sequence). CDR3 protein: CASKGTIGLAQETQYF. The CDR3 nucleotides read TGTGCCAGCAAAGGGACAATTGGACTAGCGCAAGAGACCCAGTACTTC.

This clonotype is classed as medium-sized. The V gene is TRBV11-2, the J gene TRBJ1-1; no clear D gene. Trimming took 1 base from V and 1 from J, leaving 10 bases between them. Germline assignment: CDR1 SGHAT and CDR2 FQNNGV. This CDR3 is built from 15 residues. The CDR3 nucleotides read TGTGCCAGCAGCTTAGCCATTAGTAAGAACACTGAAGCTTTCTTT. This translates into CASSLAISKNTEAFF.

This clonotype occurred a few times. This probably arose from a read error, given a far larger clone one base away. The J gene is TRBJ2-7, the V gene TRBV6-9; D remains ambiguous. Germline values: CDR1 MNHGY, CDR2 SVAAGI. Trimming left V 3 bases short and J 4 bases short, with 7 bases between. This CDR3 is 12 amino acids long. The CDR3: CASSYFGYEQYF. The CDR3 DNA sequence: TGTGCCAGCAGTTACTTTGGGTACGAGCAGTACTTC.

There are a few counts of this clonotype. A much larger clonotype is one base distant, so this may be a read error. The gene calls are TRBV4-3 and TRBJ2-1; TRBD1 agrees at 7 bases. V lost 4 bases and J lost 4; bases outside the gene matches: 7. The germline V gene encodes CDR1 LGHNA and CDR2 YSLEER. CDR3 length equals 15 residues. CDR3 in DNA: TGCGCCAGCAGCCTGGAGAGGGGGCATTACAATGAGCAGTTCTTC. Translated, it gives CASSLERGHYNEQFF.

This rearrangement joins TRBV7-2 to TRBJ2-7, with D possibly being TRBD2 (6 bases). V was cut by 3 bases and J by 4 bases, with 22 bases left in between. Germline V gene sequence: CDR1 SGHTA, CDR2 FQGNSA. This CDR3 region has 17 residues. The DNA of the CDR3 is TGTGCCAGCAGCTTCGCCCCCACTAGCTGTAGGGGTTACGAGCAGTACTTC. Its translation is CASSFAPTSCRGYEQYF.

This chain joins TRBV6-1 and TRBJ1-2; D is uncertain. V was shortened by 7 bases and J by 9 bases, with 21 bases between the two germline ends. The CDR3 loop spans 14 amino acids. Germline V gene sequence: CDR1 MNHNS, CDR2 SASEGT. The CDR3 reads CASISPGSTWCYTF. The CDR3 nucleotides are TGTGCCAGCATTTCCCCGGGCTCAACTTGGTGCTACACCTTC.

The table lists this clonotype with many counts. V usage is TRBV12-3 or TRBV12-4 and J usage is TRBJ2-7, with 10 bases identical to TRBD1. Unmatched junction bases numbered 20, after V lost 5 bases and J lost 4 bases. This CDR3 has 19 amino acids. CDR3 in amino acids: CASSPITGQGRMGLYEQYF. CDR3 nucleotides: TGTGCCAGCAGTCCGATTACGGGACAGGGGAGGATGGGTCTTTACGAGCAGTACTTC.

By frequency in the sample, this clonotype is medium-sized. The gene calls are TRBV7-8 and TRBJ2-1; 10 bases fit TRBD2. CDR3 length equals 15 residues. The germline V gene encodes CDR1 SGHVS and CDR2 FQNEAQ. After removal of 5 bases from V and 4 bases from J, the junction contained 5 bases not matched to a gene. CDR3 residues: CASSAGLALYNEQFF. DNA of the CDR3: TGTGCCAGCAGCGCGGGACTAGCGCTATACAATGAGCAGTTCTTC.

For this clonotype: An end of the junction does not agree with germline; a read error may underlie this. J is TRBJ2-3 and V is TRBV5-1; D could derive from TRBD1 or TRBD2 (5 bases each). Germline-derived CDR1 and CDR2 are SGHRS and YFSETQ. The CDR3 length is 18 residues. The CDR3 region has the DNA TGCGCCAGCATCTTGGCCTCACTGGGGGTAGCCGCGCCAGATACTCAGTATTTT. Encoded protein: CASILASLGVAAPDTQYF.

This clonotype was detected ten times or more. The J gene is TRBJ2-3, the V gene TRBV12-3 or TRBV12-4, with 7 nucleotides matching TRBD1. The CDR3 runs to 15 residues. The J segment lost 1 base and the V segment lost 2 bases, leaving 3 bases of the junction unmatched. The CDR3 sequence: CASSLNTGGTDTQYF. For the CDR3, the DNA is TGTGCCAGCAGTTTAAACACAGGGGGCACAGATACGCAGTATTTT.

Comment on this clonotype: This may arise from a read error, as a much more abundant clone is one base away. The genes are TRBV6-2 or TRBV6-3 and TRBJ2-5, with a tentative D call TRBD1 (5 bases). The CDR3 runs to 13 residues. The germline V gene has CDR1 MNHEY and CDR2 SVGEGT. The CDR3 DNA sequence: TGTGCCAGCAGGTATTCACAGACAGAGAGCCAGTACTTC. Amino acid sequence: CASRYSQTESQYF.

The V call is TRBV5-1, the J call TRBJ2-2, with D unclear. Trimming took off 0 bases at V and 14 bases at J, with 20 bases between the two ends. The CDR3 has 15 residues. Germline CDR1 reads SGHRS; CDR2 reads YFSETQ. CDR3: CASSLDALGNGYLFF. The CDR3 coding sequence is TGCGCCAGCAGCTTGGACGCCTTAGGGAACGGGTATCTGTTTTTT.

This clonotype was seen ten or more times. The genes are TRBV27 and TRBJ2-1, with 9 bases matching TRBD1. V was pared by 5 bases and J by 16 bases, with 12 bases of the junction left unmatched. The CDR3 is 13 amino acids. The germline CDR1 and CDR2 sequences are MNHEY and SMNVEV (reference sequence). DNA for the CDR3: TGTGCCAGCAGTCCGACGGGCCGGGACAGGGTTTTCTTC. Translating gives CASSPTGRDRVFF.

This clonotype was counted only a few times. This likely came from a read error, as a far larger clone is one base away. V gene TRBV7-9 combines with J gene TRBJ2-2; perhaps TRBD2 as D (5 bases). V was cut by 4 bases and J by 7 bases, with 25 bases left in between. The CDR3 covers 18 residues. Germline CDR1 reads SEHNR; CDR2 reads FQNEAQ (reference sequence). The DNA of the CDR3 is TGTGCCAGCAGCTCTACCCCGGGAACGGTGCGCGGAGGCGGGGAGCTGTTTTTT. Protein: CASSSTPGTVRGGGELFF.

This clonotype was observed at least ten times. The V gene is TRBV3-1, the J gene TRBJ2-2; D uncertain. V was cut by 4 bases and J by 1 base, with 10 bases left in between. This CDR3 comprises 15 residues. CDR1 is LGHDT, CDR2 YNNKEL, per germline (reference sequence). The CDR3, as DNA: TGTGCCAGCAGCCCGAACCCAGGGAACACCGGGGAGCTGTTTTTT. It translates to CASSPNPGNTGELFF.

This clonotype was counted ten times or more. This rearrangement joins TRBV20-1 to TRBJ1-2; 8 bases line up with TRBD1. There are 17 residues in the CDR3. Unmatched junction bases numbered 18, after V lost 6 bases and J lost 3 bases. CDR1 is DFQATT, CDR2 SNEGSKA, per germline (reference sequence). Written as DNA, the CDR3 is TGCAGTGCCACAGGGGGAGGTGAGGGGGATTCGTACTATGGCTACACCTTC. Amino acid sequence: CSATGGGEGDSYYGYTF.